This T cell receptor beta chain is from a study of shared clonotypes between healthy human individuals. Study as a whole: CD4 naive and CD4 memory each took three plates per donor, while CD8 naive took two and CD8 memory one.

This clone was detected once. The antigen remains unidentified. Germline V gene sequence: CDR1 MGHRA, CDR2 YSYEKL. Trimming took 0 bases from V and 2 from J; bases not matched to a gene: 3. This CDR3 spans 16 amino acids. Overall study findings and caveats: Clonotype sharing across donors was expected to vary with sequencing depth.

DNA at around 190 ng, roughly 27,000 T cell genomes, went into sorted-subset replicate PCRs. Some clones are missing from TCRdb's copy, which holds only in-frame ones; the method was immunoSEQ multiplex PCR. The top ten clones hold about 1.7% of a sample with approximately 1.9 million clones, 93% of them seen once. CD45RO negativity and positive selection for CCR7 defined naive CD8 cells, a population that excluded terminally differentiated effector memory CD45RA+ cells. All the donors were Caucasian adults who lived in Nashville, Tennessee. The TCR comes from a man aged 18-30 years in good health. Some clones in this sample may be carry-over from other donors' samples. The V call is TRBV4-1, the J call TRBJ2-3, with 9 bases aligning to TRBD2. Sequencing was done on a sample of naive CD8+ T cells from PBMCs. The CDR3 is CASSQDASGITDTQYF. The DNA of the CDR3 is TGCGCCAGCAGCCAAGACGCTAGCGGGATCACAGATACGCAGTATTTT.